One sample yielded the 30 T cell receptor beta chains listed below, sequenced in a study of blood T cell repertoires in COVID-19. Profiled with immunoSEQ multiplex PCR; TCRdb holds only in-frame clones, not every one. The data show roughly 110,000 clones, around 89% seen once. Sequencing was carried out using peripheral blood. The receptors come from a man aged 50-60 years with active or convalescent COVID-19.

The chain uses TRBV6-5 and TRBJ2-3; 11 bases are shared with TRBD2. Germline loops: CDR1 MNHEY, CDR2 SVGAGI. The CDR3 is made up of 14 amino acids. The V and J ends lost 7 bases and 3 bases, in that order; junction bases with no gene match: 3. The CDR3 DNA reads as TGTGCCAGCACCCTAGCGGGAGGAACAGATACGCAGTATTTT. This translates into CASTLAGGTDTQYF.

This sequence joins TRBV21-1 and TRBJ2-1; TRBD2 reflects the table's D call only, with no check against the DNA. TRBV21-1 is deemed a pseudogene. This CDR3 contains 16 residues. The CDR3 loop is CASSSIAGKDYNEQFF. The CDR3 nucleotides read TGTGCCAGCAGCTCAATAGCGGGAAAGGATTACAATGAGCAGTTCTTC.

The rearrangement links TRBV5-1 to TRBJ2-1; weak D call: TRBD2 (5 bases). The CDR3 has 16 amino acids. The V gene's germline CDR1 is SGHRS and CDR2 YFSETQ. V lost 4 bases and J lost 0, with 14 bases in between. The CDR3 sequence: CASSRERASSYNEQFF. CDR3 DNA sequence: TGCGCCAGCAGCCGAGAGAGGGCCAGCTCCTACAATGAGCAGTTCTTC.

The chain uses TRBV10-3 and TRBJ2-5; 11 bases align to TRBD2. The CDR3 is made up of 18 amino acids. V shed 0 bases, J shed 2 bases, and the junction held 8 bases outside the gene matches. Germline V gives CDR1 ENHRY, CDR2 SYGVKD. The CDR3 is CAISESIPGTSGQETQYF. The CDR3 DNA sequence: TGTGCCATCAGTGAGTCGATACCCGGGACTAGCGGACAAGAGACCCAGTACTTC.

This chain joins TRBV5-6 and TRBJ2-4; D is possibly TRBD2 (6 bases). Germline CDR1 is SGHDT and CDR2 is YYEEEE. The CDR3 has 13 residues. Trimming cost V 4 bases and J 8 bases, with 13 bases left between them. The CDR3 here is CASSLQEGYIQYF. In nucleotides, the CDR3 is TGTGCCAGCAGCCTACAGGAGGGCTACATTCAGTACTTC.

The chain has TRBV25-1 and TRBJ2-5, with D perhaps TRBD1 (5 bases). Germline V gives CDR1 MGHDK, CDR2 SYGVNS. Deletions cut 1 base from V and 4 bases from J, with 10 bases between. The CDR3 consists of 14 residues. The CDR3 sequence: CASSESWGPETQYF. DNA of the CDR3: TGTGCCAGCAGTGAATCCTGGGGCCCAGAGACCCAGTACTTC.

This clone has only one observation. The DNA of the CDR3 is TGTGCCAGCAGTTTAGGGGGTACAGGGCGGGTGTATTTT. Its protein product is CASSLGGTGRVYF. The chain couples TRBV28 to TRBJ2-3; tentative D call: TRBD1 (6 bases). Trimming removed 2 bases from V and 14 bases from J, with 17 bases in between. This CDR3 is built from 13 residues. CDR1 and CDR2 (germline): MDHEN, SYDVKM.

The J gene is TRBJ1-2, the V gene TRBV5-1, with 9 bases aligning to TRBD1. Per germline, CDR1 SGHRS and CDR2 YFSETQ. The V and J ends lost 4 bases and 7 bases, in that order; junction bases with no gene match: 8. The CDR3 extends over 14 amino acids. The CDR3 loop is CASSPYRQGGGYTF. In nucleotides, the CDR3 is TGCGCCAGCAGCCCGTACAGACAGGGGGGTGGCTACACCTTC.

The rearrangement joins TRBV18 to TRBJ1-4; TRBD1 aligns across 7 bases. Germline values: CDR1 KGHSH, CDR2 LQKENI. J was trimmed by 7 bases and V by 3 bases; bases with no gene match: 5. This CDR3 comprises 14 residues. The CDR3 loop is CASSPPGTVEKLFF. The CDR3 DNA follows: TGTGCCAGCTCACCCCCCGGGACAGTTGAAAAACTGTTTTTT.

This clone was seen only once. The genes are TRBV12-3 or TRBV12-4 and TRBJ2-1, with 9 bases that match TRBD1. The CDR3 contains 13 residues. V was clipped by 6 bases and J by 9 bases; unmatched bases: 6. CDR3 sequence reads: CASRRTGEIEQFF. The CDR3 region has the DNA TGTGCCAGCAGAAGGACAGGGGAAATTGAGCAGTTCTTC.

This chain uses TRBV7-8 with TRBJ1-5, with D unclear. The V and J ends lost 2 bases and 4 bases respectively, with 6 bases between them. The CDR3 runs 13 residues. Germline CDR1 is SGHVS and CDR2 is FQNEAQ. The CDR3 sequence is CASSLSGNQPQHF. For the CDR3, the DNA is TGTGCCAGCAGCTTATCCGGGAATCAGCCCCAGCATTTT.

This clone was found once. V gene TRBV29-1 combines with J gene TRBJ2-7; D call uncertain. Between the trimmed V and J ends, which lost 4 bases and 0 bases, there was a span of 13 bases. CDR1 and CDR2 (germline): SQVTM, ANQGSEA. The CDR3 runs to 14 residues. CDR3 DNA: TGCAGCGTTGCCCTTGCCCCGGTCTCCTACGAGCAGTACTTC. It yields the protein CSVALAPVSYEQYF.

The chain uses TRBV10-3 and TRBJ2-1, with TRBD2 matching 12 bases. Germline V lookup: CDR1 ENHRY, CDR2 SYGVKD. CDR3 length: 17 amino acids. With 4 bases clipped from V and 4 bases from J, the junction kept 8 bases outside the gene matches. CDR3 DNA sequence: TGTGCCATCAGTGCGTCTCCTAGCGGGGGGGGATACAATGAGCAGTTCTTC. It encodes CAISASPSGGGYNEQFF.

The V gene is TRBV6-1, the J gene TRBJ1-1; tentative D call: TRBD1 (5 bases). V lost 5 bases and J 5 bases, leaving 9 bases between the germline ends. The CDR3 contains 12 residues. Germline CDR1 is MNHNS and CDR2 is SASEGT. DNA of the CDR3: TGTGCCAGCAGTCACGGGGGAACTGAAGCTTTCTTT. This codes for CASSHGGTEAFF.

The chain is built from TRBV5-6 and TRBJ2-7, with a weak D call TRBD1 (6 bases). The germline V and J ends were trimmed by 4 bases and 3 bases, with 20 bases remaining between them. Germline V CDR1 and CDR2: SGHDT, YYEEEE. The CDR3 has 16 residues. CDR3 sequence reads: CASSGHSGTTGYEQYF. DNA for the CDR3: TGTGCCAGCAGCGGTCATTCCGGGACAACAGGCTACGAGCAGTACTTC.

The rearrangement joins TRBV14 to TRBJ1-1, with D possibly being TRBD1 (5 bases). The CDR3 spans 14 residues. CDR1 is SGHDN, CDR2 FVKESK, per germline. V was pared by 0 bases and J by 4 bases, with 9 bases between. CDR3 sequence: CASSQETGITEAFF. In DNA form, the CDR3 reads TGTGCCAGCAGCCAAGAAACAGGTATCACTGAAGCTTTCTTT.

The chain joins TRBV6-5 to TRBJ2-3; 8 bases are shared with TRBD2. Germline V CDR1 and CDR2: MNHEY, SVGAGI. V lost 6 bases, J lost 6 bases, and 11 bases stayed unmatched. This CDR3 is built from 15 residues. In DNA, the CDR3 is TGTGCCAGCAGCCTGGGACTAGTCTATGGGGATACGCAGTATTTT. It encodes CASSLGLVYGDTQYF.

In DNA, the CDR3 is TGTGCCATCAGTGGTCTAGCGGGGTGGAATGAGCAGTTCTTC. This codes for CAISGLAGWNEQFF. The chain uses TRBV10-3 and TRBJ2-1; TRBD2 aligns across 9 bases. Germline V gene data show CDR1 as ENHRY and CDR2 as SYGVKD. The CDR3 extends over 14 amino acids. J gave up 7 bases and V 4 bases, and 5 bases lay outside the gene matches.

The CDR3 spells CASSLERYGYTF. The DNA of the CDR3 is TGTGCCAGCAGCTTAGAGCGGTATGGCTACACCTTC. This chain links TRBV7-9 with TRBJ1-2; D remains ambiguous. Germline V gene lookup returns CDR1 SEHNR and CDR2 FQNEAQ (reference sequence). V was clipped by 1 base and J by 5 bases, with 5 bases between them. CDR3 length: 12 residues.

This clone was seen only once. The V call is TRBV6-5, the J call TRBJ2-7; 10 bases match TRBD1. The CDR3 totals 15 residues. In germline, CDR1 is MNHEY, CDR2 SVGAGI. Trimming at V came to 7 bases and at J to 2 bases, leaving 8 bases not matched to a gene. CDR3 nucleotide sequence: TGTGCCAGCAAACTTCAGGGGACAGGGGCCTACGAGCAGTACTTC. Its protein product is CASKLQGTGAYEQYF.

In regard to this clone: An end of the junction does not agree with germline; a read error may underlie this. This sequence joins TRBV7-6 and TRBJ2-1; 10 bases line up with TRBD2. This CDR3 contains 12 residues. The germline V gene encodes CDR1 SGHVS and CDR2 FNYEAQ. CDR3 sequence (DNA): TGTGCCAGCAGCTCCCCAATTAGCGGGAGGATCTTC. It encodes CASSSPISGRIF.

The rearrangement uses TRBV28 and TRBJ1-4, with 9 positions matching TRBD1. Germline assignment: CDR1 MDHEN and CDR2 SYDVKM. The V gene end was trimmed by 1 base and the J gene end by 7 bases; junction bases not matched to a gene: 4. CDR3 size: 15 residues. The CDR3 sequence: CASSLYGTGPEKLFF. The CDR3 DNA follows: TGTGCCAGCAGTTTATATGGGACAGGGCCTGAAAAACTGTTTTTT.

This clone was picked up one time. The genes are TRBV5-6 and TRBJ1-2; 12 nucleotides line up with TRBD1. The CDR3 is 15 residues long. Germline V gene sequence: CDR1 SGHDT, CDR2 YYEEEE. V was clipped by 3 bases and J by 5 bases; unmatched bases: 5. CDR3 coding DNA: TGTGCCAGCAGCTCTGGGACAGGGGGCCCTTATGGCTACACCTTC. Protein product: CASSSGTGGPYGYTF.

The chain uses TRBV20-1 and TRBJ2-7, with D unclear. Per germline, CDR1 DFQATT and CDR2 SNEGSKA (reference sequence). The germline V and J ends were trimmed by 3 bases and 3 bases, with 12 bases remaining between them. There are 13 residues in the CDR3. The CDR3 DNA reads TGCAGTGCTAGTGCCCGGTTTAACTACGAGCAGTACTTC. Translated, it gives CSASARFNYEQYF.

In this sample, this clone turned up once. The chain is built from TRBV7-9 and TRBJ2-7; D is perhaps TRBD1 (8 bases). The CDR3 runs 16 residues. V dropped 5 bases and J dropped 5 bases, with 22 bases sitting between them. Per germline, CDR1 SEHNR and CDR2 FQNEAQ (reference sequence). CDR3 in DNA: TGTGCCAGCAGCCCGTACAGGGGGGGAGGTTTTGACGAGCAGTACTTC. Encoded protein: CASSPYRGGGFDEQYF. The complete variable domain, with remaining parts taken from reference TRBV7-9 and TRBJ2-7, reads DTGVSQNPRHKITKRGQNVTFRCDPISEHNRLYWYRQTLGQGPEFLTYFQNEAQLEKSRLLSDRFSAERPKGSFSTLEIQRTEQGDSAMYLCASSPYRGGGFDEQYFGPGTRLTVT.

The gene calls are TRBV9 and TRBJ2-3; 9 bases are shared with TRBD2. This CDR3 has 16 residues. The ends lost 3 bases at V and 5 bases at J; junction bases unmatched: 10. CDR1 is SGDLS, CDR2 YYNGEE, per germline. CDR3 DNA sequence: TGTGCCAGCAGCGCCCTAGGCGGGAGGGCCGGAGATACGCAGTATTTT. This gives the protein CASSALGGRAGDTQYF.

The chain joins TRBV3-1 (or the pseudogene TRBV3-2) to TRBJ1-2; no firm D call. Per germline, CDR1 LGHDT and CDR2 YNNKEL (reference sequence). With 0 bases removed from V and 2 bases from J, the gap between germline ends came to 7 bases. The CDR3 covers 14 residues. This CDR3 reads CASSQDPHNYGYTF. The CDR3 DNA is TGTGCCAGCAGCCAAGATCCACACAACTATGGCTACACCTTC.

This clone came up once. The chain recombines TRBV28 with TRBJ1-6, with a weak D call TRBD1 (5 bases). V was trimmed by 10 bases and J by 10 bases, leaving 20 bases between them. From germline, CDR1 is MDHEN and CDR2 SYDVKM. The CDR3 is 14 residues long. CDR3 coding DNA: TGTGCCACAACAAAGCGCCCTGGGGGGTCACCCCTCCACTTT. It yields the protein CATTKRPGGSPLHF.

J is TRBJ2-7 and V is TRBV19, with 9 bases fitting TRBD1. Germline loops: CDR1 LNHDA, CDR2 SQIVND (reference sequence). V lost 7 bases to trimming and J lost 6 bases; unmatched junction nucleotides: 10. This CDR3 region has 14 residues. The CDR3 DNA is TGTGCCAGTAATGATGGACAGGGGTCTGGCGAGCAGTACTTC. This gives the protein CASNDGQGSGEQYF.

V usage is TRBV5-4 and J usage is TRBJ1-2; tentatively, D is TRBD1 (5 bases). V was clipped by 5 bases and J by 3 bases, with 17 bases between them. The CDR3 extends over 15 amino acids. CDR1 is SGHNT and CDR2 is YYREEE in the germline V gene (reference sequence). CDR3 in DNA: TGTGCCAGCAGGGAGGGGCTCGCCCCGTACTATGGCTACACCTTC. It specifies CASREGLAPYYGYTF. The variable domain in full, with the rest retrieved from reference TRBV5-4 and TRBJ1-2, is ETGVTQSPTHLIKTRGQQVTLRCSSQSGHNTVSWYQQALGQGPQFIFQYYREEENGRGNFPPRFSGLQFPNYSSELNVNALELDDSALYLCASREGLAPYYGYTFGSGTRLTVV.